The sequence of this T cell receptor (beta chain) was determined in a study of T cell repertoires in cytomegalovirus infection. Overall study context: Evidence of both CMV infection and a matching HLA type came from public TCR beta signatures. General study points: People with CMV and the relevant HLA were identified by cumulative public TCR beta family frequency. Clonotypes of TCR beta that were HLA-C-restricted and CMV-specific dominated the ex vivo response.

Turning to this clonotype: Its antigen is not known.

This CDR3 comprises 16 residues. The germline V gene encodes CDR1 DFQATT and CDR2 SNEGSKA (reference sequence). The germline V and J ends were trimmed by 0 bases and 6 bases, with 20 bases remaining between them. TCRdb independently ran MiXCR on the reads; one entry per CDR3 protein. Among over 300,000 distinct CDR3 sequences, roughly a sixth were seen once, and the ten largest hold 12%. Sequenced: PBMCs. This sequence was found in a human donor in good health (CMV status not recorded). Some clones in this sample may be carry-over from other donors' samples. The chain employs TRBV20-1 and TRBJ1-2; D gene unclear. For the CDR3, the DNA is TGCAGTGCTAGAGATTTCACGATAGCCGTTACGCATGGCTACACCTTC. It is translated as CSARDFTIAVTHGYTF.